This T cell receptor (beta chain) was obtained from a study of neurological immune-mediated disorders. This clonotype was counted ten times or more. The antigen remains unidentified. General study results and limits: Among 34 multiple sclerosis patients, phylogenetic grouping put the repertoires of 18 into a single related-CDR3 cluster, a possible signature.

Germline-derived CDR1 and CDR2 are KGHSY and FQNENV. Trimming took 0 bases from V and 6 from J; bases not matched to a gene: 6. The CDR3 extends over 16 amino acids. The authors produced cDNA by 5'RACE using 10-nucleotide random UMIs. From the 5' RACE reads, TCRdb called clonotypes with MiXCR, one entry per CDR3 protein. The sample carries roughly 100,000 distinct CDR3 sequences, roughly 3.2% recorded once. This chain connects TRBV16 to TRBJ1-5, with 9 positions matching TRBD1. The TCR was taken from a woman aged 45 to 65 with multiple sclerosis. Material: PBMCs. This chain's CDR3 is CASSQSGTGSGQPQHF. The CDR3 DNA reads TGTGCCAGCAGCCAATCGGGGACAGGGTCGGGTCAGCCCCAGCATTTT.